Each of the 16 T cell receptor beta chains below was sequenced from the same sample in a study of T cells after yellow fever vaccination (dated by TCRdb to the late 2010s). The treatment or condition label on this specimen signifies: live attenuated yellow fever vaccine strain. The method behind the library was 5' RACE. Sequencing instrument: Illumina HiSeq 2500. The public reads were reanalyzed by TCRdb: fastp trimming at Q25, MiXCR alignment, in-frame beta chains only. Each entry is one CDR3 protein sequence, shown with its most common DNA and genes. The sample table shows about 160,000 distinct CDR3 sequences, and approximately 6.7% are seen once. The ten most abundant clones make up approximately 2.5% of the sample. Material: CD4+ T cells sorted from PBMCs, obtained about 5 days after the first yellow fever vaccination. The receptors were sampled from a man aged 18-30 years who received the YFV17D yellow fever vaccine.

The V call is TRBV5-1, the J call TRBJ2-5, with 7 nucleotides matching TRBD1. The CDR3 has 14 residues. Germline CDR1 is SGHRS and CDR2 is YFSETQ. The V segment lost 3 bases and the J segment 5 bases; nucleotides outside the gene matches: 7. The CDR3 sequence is CASSSGTVGETQYF. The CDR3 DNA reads TGCGCCAGCAGCTCCGGGACAGTCGGGGAGACCCAGTACTTC.

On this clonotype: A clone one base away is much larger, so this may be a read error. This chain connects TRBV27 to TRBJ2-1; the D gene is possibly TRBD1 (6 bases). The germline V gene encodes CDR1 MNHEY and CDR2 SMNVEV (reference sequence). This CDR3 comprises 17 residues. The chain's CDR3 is CDSTPGAFGLPQATQFF. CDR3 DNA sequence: TGTGACAGCACTCCAGGGGCATTTGGGCTCCCCCAGGCGACGCAGTTCTTC.

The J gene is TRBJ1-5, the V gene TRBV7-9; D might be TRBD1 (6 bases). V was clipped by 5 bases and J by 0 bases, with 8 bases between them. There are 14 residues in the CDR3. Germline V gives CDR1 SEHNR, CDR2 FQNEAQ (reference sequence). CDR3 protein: CASSRDISNQPQHF. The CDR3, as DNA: TGTGCCAGCAGCCGGGACATTAGCAATCAGCCCCAGCATTTT.

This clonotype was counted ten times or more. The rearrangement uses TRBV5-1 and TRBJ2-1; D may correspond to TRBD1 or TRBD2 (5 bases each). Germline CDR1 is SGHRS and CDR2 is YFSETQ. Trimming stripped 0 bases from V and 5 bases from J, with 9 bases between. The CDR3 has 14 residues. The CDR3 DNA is TGCGCCAGCAGCTTGGGGGACCTCCACAATGAGCAGTTCTTC. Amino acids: CASSLGDLHNEQFF. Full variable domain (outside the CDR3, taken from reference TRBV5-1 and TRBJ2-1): KAGVTQTPRYLIKTRGQQVTLSCSPISGHRSVSWYQQTPGQGLQFLFEYFSETQRNKGNFPGRFSGRQFSNSRSEMNVSTLELGDSALYLCASSLGDLHNEQFFGPGTRLTVL.

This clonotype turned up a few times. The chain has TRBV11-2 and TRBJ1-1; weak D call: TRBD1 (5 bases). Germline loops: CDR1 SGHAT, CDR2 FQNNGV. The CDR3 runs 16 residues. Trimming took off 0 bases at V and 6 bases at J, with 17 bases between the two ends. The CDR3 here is CASSLEWGIGASEAFF. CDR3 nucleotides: TGTGCCAGCAGCTTAGAGTGGGGGATTGGGGCTTCTGAAGCTTTCTTT.

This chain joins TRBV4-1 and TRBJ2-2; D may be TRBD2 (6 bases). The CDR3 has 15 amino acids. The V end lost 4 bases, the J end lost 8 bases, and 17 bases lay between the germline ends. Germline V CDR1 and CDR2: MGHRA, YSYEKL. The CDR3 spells CASSPGLLSEGELFF. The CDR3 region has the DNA TGCGCCAGCAGCCCGGGACTCCTATCAGAGGGGGAGCTGTTTTTT.

CDR3 coding DNA: TGTGCCAGCAGCTTAGATCAGGGGTTTAAAGTCATATATTTT. This gives the protein CASSLDQGFKVIYF. The J gene is TRBJ1-3, the V gene TRBV7-2; the D gene is possibly TRBD1 (6 bases). CDR1 and CDR2 (germline): SGHTA, FQGNSA. The ends were cut back, 1 base at V and 12 bases at J, with 16 bases in the middle. CDR3 length: 14 amino acids.

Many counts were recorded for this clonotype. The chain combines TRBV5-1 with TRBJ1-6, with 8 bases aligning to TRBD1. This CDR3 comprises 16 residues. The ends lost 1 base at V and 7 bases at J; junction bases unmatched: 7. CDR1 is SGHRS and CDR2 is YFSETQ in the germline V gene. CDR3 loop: CASSLQGPGGNSPLHF. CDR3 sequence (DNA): TGCGCCAGCAGCTTGCAAGGCCCAGGGGGCAATTCACCCCTCCACTTT.

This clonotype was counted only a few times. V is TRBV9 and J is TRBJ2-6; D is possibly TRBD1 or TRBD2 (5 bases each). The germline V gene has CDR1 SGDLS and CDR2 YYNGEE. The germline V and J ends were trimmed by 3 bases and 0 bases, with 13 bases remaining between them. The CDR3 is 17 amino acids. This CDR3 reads CASSARDPYSGANVLTF. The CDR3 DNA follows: TGTGCCAGCAGCGCTCGGGACCCCTACTCTGGGGCCAACGTCCTGACTTTC. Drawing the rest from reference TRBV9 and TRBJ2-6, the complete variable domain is DSGVTQTPKHLITATGQRVTLRCSPRSGDLSVYWYQQSLDQGLQFLIQYYNGEERAKGNILERFSAQQFPDLHSELNLSSLELGDSALYFCASSARDPYSGANVLTFGAGSRLTVL.

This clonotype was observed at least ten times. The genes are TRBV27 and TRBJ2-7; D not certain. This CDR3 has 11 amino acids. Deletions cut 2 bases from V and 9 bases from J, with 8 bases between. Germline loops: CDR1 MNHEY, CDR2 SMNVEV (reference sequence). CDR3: CASSLRPGQYV. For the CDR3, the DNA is TGTGCCAGCAGTTTAAGACCTGGGCAGTACGTC.

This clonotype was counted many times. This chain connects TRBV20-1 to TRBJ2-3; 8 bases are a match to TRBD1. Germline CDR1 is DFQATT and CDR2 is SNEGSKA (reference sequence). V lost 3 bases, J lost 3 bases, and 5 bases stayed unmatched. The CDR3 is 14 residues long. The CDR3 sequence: CSARQGARTDTQYF. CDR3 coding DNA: TGCAGTGCTAGGCAGGGGGCGCGAACAGATACGCAGTATTTT.

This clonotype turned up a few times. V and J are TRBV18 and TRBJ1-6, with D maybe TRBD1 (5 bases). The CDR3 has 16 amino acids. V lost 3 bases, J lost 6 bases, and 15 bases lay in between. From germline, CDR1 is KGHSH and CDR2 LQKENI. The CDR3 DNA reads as TGTGCCAGCTCACCGAATTCGGGGGGAGCTAATTCACCCCTCCACTTT. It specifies CASSPNSGGANSPLHF.

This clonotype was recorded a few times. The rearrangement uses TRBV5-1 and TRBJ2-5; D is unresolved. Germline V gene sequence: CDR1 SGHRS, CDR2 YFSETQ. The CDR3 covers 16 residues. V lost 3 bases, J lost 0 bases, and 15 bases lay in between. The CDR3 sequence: CASSSHPQTDQETQYF. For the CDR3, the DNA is TGCGCCAGCAGCTCCCATCCCCAGACTGACCAAGAGACCCAGTACTTC.

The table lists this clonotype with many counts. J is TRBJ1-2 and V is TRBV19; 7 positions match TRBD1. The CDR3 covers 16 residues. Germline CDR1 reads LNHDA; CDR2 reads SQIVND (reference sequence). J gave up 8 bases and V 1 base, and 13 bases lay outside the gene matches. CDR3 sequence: CASSIGGSGTDIGYTF. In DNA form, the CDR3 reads TGTGCCAGTAGTATAGGTGGCTCCGGGACAGATATCGGCTACACCTTC.

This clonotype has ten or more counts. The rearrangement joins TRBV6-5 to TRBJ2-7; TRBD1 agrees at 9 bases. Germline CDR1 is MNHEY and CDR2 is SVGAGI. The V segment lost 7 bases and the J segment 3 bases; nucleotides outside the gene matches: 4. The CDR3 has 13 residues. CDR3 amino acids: CASKRDRDYEQYV. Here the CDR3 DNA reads TGTGCCAGCAAAAGGGACAGGGACTACGAGCAGTACGTC.

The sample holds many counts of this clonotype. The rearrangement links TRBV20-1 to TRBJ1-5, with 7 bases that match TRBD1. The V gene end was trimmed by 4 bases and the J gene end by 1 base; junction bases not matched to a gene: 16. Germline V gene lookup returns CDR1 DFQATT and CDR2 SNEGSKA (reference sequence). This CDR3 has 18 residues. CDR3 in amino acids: CSANSGRGSLLSNQPQHF. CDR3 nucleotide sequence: TGCAGTGCTAACTCGGGCAGGGGGTCACTTCTGAGCAATCAGCCCCAGCATTTT.